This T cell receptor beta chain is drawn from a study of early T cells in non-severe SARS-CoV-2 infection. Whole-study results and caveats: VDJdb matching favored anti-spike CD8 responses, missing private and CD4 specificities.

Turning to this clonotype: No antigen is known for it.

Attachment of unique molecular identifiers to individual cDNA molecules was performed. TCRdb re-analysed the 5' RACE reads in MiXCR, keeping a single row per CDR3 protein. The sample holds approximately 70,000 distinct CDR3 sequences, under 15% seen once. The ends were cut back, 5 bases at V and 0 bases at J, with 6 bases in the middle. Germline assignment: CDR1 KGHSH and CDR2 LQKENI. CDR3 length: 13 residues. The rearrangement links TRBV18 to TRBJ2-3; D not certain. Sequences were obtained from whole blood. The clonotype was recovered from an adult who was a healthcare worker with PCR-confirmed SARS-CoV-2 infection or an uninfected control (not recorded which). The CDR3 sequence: CASSSTSTDTQYF. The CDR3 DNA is TGTGCCAGCTCATCGACTAGCACAGATACGCAGTATTTT.